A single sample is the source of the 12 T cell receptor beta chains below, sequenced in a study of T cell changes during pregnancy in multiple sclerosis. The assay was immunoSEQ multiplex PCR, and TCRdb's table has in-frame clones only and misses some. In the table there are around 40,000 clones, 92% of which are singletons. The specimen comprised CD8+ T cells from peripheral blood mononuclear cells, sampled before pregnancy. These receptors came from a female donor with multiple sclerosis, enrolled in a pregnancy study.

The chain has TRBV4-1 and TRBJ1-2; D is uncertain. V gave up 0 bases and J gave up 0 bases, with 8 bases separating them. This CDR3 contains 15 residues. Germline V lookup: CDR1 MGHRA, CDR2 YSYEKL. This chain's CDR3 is CASSQDHRSNYGYTF. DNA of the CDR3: TGCGCCAGCAGCCAAGATCACAGATCTAACTATGGCTACACCTTC.

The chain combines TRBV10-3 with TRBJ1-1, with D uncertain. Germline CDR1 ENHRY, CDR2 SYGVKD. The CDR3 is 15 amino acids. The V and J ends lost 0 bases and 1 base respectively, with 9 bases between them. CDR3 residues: CAISESMYKNTEAFF. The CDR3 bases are TGTGCCATCAGTGAGTCGATGTACAAGAACACTGAAGCTTTCTTT.

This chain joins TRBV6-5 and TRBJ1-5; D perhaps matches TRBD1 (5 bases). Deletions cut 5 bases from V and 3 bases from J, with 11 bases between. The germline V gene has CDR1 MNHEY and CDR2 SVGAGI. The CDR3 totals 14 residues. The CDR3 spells CASSGAGFNQPQHF. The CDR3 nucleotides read TGTGCCAGCAGTGGGGCCGGATTCAATCAGCCCCAGCATTTT.

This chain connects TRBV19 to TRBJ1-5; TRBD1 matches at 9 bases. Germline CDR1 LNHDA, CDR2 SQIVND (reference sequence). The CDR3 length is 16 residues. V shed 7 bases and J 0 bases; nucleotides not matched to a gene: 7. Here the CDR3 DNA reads TGTGCCAGTAACCGACAGGGGGAACTTAGCAATCAGCCCCAGCATTTT. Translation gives CASNRQGELSNQPQHF.

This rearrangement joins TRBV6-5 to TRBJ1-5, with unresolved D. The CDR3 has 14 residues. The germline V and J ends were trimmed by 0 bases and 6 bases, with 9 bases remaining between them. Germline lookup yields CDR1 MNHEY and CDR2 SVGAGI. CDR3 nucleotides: TGTGCCAGCAGTTACTCCGTTTCGGGTCAGCCCCAGCATTTT. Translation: CASSYSVSGQPQHF.

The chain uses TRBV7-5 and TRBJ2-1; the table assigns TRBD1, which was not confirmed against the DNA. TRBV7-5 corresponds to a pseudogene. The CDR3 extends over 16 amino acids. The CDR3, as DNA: TGTGTCAGAAGCTTAGGGGGCTGCAGCTCCTACAATGAGCAGTTCTTC. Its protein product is CVRSLGGCSSYNEQFF.

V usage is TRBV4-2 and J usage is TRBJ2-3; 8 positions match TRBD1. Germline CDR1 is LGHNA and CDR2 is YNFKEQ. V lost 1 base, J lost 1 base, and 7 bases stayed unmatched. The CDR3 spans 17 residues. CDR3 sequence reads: CASSQAFGQGGTDTQYF. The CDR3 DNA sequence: TGTGCCAGCAGCCAAGCATTTGGACAGGGCGGCACAGATACGCAGTATTTT.

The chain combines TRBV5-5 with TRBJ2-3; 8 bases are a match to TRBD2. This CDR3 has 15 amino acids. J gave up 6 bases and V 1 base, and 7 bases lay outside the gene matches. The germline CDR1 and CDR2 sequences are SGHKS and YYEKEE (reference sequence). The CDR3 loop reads CASSLLQRERDTQYF. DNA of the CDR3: TGTGCCAGCAGCTTGTTACAGCGGGAGAGGGATACGCAGTATTTT.

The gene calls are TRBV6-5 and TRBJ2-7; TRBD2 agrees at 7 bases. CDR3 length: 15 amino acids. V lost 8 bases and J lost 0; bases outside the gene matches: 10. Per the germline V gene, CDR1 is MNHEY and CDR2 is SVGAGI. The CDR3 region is CASLGREGSSYEQYF. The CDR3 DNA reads TGTGCCAGCCTAGGAAGGGAGGGGAGCTCCTACGAGCAGTACTTC.

Here the CDR3 DNA reads TGTGCCAGCAGTTTAAGGGACAGATGGCAAGAGACCCAGTACTTC. Protein: CASSLRDRWQETQYF. The chain combines TRBV27 with TRBJ2-5; 7 bases match TRBD1. Trimming cost V 2 bases and J 2 bases; bases outside gene matches: 5. CDR3 size: 15 residues. Germline V CDR1 and CDR2: MNHEY, SMNVEV (reference sequence).

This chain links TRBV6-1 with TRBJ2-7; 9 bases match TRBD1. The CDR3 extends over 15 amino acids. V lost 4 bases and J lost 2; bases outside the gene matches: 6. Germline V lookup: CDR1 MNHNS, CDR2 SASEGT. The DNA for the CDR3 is TGTGCCAGCAGTGCCCAAGGGACAGGGCCCTACGAGCAGTACTTC. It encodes CASSAQGTGPYEQYF.

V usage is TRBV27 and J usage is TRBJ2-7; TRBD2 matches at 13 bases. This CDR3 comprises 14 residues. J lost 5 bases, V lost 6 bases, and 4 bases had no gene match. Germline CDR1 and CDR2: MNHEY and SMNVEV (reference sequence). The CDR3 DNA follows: TGTGCCAGCAGAACTAGCGGGAGGGTGAACGAGCAGTACTTC. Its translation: CASRTSGRVNEQYF.